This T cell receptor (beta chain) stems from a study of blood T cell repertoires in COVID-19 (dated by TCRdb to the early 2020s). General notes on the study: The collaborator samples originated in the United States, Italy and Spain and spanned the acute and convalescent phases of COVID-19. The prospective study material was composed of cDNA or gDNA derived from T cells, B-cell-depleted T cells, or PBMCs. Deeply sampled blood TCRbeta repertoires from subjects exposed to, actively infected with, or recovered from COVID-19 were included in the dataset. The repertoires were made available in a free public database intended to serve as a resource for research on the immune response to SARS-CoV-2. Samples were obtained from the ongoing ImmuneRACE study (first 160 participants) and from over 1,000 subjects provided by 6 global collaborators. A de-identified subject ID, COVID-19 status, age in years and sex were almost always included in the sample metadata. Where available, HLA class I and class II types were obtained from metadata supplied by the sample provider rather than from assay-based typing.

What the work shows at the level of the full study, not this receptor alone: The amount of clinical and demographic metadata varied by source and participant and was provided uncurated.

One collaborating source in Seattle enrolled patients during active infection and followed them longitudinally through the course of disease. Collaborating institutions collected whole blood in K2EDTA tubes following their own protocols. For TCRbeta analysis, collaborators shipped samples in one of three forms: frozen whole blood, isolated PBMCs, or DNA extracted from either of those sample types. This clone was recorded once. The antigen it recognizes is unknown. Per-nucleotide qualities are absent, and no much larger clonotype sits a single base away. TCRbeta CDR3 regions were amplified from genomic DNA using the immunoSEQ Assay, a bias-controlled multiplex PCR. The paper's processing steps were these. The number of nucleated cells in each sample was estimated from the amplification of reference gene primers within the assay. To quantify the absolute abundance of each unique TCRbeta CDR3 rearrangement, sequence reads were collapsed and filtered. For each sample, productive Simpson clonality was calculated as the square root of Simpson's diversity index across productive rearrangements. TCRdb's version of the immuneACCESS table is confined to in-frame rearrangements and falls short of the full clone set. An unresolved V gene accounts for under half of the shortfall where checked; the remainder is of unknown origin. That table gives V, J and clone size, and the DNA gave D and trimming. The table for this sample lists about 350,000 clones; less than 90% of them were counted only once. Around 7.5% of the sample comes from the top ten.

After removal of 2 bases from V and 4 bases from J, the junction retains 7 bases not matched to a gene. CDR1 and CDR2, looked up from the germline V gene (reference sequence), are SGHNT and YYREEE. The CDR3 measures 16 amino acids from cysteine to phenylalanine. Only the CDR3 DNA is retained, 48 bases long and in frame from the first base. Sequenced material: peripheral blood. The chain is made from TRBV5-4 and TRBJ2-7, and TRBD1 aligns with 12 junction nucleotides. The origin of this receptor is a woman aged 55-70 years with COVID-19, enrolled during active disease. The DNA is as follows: TGTGCCAGCAGCTTTGGGGGGACAGGGGGCCTTTACGAGCAGTACTTC. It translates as CASSFGGTGGLYEQYF.